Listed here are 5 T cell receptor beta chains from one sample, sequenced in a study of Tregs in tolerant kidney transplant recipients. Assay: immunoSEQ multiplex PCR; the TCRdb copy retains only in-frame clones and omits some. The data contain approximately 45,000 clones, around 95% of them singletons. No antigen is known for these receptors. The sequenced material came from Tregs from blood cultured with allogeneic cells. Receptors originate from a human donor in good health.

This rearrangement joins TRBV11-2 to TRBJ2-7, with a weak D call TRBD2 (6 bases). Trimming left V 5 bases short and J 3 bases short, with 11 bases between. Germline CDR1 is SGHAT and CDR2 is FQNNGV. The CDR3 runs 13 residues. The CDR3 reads CASSRDFNYEQYF. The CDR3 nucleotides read TGTGCCAGCAGCCGGGACTTCAACTACGAGCAGTACTTC.

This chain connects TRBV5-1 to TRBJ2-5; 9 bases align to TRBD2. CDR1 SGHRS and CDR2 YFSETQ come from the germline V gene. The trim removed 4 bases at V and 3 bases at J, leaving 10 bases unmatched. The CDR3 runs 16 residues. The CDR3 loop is CASSRGSSGVEETQYF. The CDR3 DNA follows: TGCGCCAGCAGCCGGGGGTCTAGCGGGGTCGAAGAGACCCAGTACTTC. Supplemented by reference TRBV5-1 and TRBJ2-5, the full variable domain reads KAGVTQTPRYLIKTRGQQVTLSCSPISGHRSVSWYQQTPGQGLQFLFEYFSETQRNKGNFPGRFSGRQFSNSRSEMNVSTLELGDSALYLCASSRGSSGVEETQYFGPGTRLLVL.

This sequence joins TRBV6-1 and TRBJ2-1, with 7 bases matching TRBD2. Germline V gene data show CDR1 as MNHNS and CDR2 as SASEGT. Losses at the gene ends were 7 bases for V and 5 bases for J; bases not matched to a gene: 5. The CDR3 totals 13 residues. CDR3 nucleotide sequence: TGTGCCAGCAATAGACTAGCTAACAATGAGCAGTTCTTC. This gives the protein CASNRLANNEQFF.

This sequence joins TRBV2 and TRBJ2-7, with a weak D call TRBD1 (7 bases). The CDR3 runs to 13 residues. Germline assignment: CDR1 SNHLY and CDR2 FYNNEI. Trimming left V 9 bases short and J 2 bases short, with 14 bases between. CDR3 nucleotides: TGTGCCAGGGTCGGAGGGGGCCCCTACGAGCAGTACTTC. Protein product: CARVGGGPYEQYF. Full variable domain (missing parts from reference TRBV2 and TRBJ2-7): EPEVTQTPSHQVTQMGQEVILRCVPISNHLYFYWYRQILGQKVEFLVSFYNNEISEKSEIFDDQFSVERPDGSNFTLKIRSTKLEDSAMYFCARVGGGPYEQYFGPGTRLTVT.

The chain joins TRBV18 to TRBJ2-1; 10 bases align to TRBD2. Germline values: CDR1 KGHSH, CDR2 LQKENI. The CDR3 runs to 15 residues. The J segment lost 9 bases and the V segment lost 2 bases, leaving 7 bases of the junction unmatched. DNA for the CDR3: TGTGCCAGCTCACCAAATTGGGCTAGCGGGAGTGAGCAGTTCTTC. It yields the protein CASSPNWASGSEQFF.